This T cell receptor (beta chain) was captured by sequencing in a study of response to subunit inactivated influenza vaccine. Each CDR3 protein is one row after TCRdb ran MiXCR on the RT-PCR reads. The sample includes about 570,000 distinct CDR3 sequences, around 11% of them seen just once. Germline V gives CDR1 LGHNA, CDR2 YNFKEQ. With V trimmed by 3 bases and J by 0 bases, 2 bases remained unmatched. The CDR3 contains 18 residues. This receptor was identified in a man aged 50-60 years who received an inactivated influenza vaccine. V gene TRBV4-2 combines with J gene TRBJ2-6, with 13 bases that match TRBD2. The sample was PBMCs from blood, taken on the day of vaccination. This CDR3 is CASSHGLAGDSGANVLTF. The CDR3 nucleotides read TGTGCCAGCAGCCACGGACTAGCGGGAGACTCTGGGGCCAACGTCCTGACTTTC.